The 26 T cell receptor beta chains in this list originate from one sample, sequenced in a study of T cells in tumors after PD-1 blockade. Method: immunoSEQ multiplex PCR; TCRdb's copy keeps in-frame clones and lacks some. The table lists about 10,000 clones, around 63% of them singletons. The source was tumor tissue, collected after anti-PD-1 treatment. These receptors were collected from a human donor with basal cell carcinoma.

The rearrangement uses TRBV5-6 and TRBJ1-6, with 9 bases aligning to TRBD1. Germline V gene data show CDR1 as SGHDT and CDR2 as YYEEEE. After removal of 3 bases from V and 9 bases from J, the junction contained 1 base not matched to a gene. The CDR3 contains 13 residues. The CDR3 coding sequence is TGTGCCAGCAGCTGGGGACAGGGTTCACCCCTCCACTTT. This gives the protein CASSWGQGSPLHF.

The chain's CDR3 is CASLKDQETQYF. The CDR3 DNA reads TGTGCCAGCTTGAAGGATCAAGAGACCCAGTACTTC. The rearrangement joins TRBV7-9 to TRBJ2-5; D gene uncertain. Germline assignment: CDR1 SEHNR and CDR2 FQNEAQ (reference sequence). Trimming removed 8 bases from V and 2 bases from J, with 9 bases in between. The CDR3 contains 12 residues.

The DNA for the CDR3 is TGTGCCAGCACGACCGGGACAGGGAAGTACGAGCAGTACTTC. It encodes CASTTGTGKYEQYF. The chain carries TRBV5-6 and TRBJ2-7; 9 nucleotides agree with TRBD1. CDR3 length equals 14 residues. V gave up 6 bases and J gave up 4 bases; unmatched junction bases: 8. The germline CDR1 and CDR2 sequences are SGHDT and YYEEEE.

The rearrangement joins TRBV19 to TRBJ2-1; D is undetermined. V was trimmed by 3 bases and J by 4 bases, leaving 10 bases between them. The germline V gene has CDR1 LNHDA and CDR2 SQIVND (reference sequence). The CDR3 has 14 amino acids. CDR3 loop: CASSIEGQYNEQFF. The CDR3 DNA is TGTGCCAGTAGTATCGAAGGGCAATACAATGAGCAGTTCTTC.

The chain links TRBV11-3 to TRBJ2-1; TRBD2 agrees at 8 bases. CDR1 and CDR2 from the germline V gene are SGHNT and YENEEA. V lost 1 base and J lost 6; bases outside the gene matches: 2. The CDR3 runs to 14 residues. The CDR3 DNA sequence: TGTGCCAGCAGCTTAGCGGGAGGGCCCAATGAGCAGTTCTTC. It translates to CASSLAGGPNEQFF.

The chain carries TRBV28 and TRBJ2-2, with a tentative D call TRBD2 (5 bases). V was shortened by 5 bases and J by 7 bases, with 14 bases between the two germline ends. The CDR3 consists of 14 residues. Germline assignment: CDR1 MDHEN and CDR2 SYDVKM. CDR3 in DNA: TGTGCCAGCAGTCCCCATGGGCGGGTCGGGGAGCTGTTTTTT. Amino acid sequence: CASSPHGRVGELFF. The full variable domain, in which reference TRBV28 and TRBJ2-2 provide the parts outside the CDR3, is DVKVTQSSRYLVKRTGEKVFLECVQDMDHENMFWYRQDPGLGLRLIYFSYDVKMKEKGDIPEGYSVSREKKERFSLILESASTNQTSMYLCASSPHGRVGELFFGEGSRLTVL.

This rearrangement joins TRBV30 to TRBJ2-3; D perhaps matches TRBD2 (5 bases). This CDR3 has 14 amino acids. Germline CDR1 GTSNPN, CDR2 SVGIG (reference sequence). V lost 3 bases and J lost 2, with 12 bases in between. The CDR3 DNA reads as TGTGCCTGGAGCGAACGACTATTCACAGATACGCAGTATTTT. Protein product: CAWSERLFTDTQYF.

The V call is TRBV20-1, the J call TRBJ2-1; D is uncertain. V was cut by 4 bases and J by 6 bases, with 4 bases left in between. Germline lookup yields CDR1 DFQATT and CDR2 SNEGSKA (reference sequence). The CDR3 is made up of 10 amino acids. This CDR3 reads CSATINEQFF. The DNA of the CDR3 is TGCAGTGCTACCATCAATGAGCAGTTCTTC.

This chain connects TRBV7-6 to TRBJ2-7, with TRBD2 matching over 7 bases. Per germline, CDR1 SGHVS and CDR2 FNYEAQ. The CDR3 loop spans 13 amino acids. The V gene end was trimmed by 5 bases and the J gene end by 6 bases; junction bases not matched to a gene: 7. The CDR3 loop is CASSKGGGVEQYF. In DNA form, the CDR3 reads TGTGCCAGCAGCAAAGGTGGGGGGGTCGAGCAGTACTTC.

This clone is large by share. Here the CDR3 reads CASSLAGEGNQPQHF. The CDR3 coding sequence is TGCGCCAGCAGCTTGGCCGGAGAGGGCAATCAGCCCCAGCATTTT. The chain links TRBV5-1 to TRBJ1-5; the D is unclear. V shed 0 bases and J shed 2 bases, with 9 bases lying between them. Germline CDR1 is SGHRS and CDR2 is YFSETQ. CDR3 size: 15 residues.

By frequency in the sample, this clone is medium-sized. The gene calls are TRBV7-2 and TRBJ2-7; TRBD2 is a possible D gene (6 bases). V lost 4 bases, J lost 3 bases, and 10 bases lay in between. This CDR3 is 13 amino acids long. Germline lookup yields CDR1 SGHTA and CDR2 FQGNSA. The CDR3: CASSYGGGYEQYF. The CDR3 nucleotides are TGTGCCAGCAGCTACGGGGGAGGCTACGAGCAGTACTTC.

The rearrangement uses TRBV19 and TRBJ2-7, with TRBD2 matching over 8 bases. After removal of 10 bases from V and 5 bases from J, the junction contained 16 bases not matched to a gene. Germline CDR1 is LNHDA and CDR2 is SQIVND (reference sequence). The length of the CDR3 is 15 residues. For the CDR3, the DNA is TGTGCCACTAGGGGCCGGGAGGGGCGTCGGGACGAGCAGTACTTC. Amino acids: CATRGREGRRDEQYF. Using reference TRBV19 and TRBJ2-7 for the parts outside the CDR3, the full variable domain is DGGITQSPKYLFRKEGQNVTLSCEQNLNHDAMYWYRQDPGQGLRLIYYSQIVNDFQKGDIAEGYSVSREKKESFPLTVTSAQKNPTAFYLCATRGREGRRDEQYFGPGTRLTVT.

The V and J genes are TRBV11-1 and TRBJ2-1; TRBD1 aligns across 11 bases. Germline lookup yields CDR1 SGHAT and CDR2 FQDESV (reference sequence). The V gene end was trimmed by 5 bases and the J gene end by 7 bases; junction bases not matched to a gene: 10. The CDR3 sequence is 16 residues long. For the CDR3, the DNA is TGTGCCAGCAGCCATTTAGGACAGGGGGCGCGGAATGAGCAGTTCTTC. As protein: CASSHLGQGARNEQFF.

V usage is TRBV6-5 and J usage is TRBJ2-2, with D perhaps matching TRBD2 (5 bases). This CDR3 contains 14 residues. V was trimmed by 4 bases and J by 1 base, leaving 7 bases between them. Germline lookup yields CDR1 MNHEY and CDR2 SVGAGI. CDR3 sequence reads: CASSSSGNTGELFF. The CDR3 nucleotides are TGTGCCAGCAGTTCCAGCGGGAACACCGGGGAGCTGTTTTTT.

By proportion, this clone is medium-sized. The chain has TRBV6-1 and TRBJ1-1; D ambiguous. The CDR3 has 12 residues. V lost 1 base, J lost 7 bases, and 7 bases lay in between. Looked up from germline, CDR1 is MNHNS and CDR2 is SASEGT. The CDR3 nucleotides are TGTGCCAGCAGTGAAGGGCAATTTGAAGCTTTCTTT. Its translation is CASSEGQFEAFF.

This chain links TRBV6-2 or TRBV6-3 with TRBJ2-5, with a possible D match to TRBD2 (6 bases). The CDR3 is made up of 15 amino acids. Between the trimmed V and J ends, which lost 2 bases and 2 bases, there was a span of 12 bases. Germline values: CDR1 MNHEY, CDR2 SVGEGT. CDR3 sequence: CASSYDKSGQETQYF. CDR3 bases: TGTGCCAGCAGTTACGACAAAAGCGGGCAAGAGACCCAGTACTTC.

This chain links TRBV6-5 with TRBJ2-1; possible D gene TRBD2, 5 bases. CDR3 length equals 13 residues. V lost 5 bases, J lost 10 bases, and 15 bases lay in between. The germline CDR1 and CDR2 sequences are MNHEY and SVGAGI. This chain's CDR3 is CASSPTRPKEQFF. CDR3 nucleotide sequence: TGTGCCAGCAGTCCTACTAGGCCCAAGGAGCAGTTCTTC.

This clone has a handful of counts. The genes are TRBV19 and TRBJ1-3; D unresolved. Trimming cost V 9 bases and J 4 bases, with 13 bases left between them. CDR1 and CDR2 (germline): LNHDA, SQIVND (reference sequence). The CDR3 spans 13 residues. The CDR3: CASNKAYGNTIYF. CDR3 nucleotides: TGTGCCAGCAATAAAGCCTACGGAAACACCATATATTTT.

The chain joins TRBV11-3 to TRBJ2-6, with 8 bases fitting TRBD2. There are 16 residues in the CDR3. V shed 6 bases, J shed 4 bases, and the junction held 8 bases outside the gene matches. The germline V gene has CDR1 SGHNT and CDR2 YENEEA. The CDR3 region is CASRFGLAGGANVLTF. The CDR3 DNA reads as TGTGCCAGCAGGTTCGGACTAGCTGGCGGGGCCAACGTCCTGACTTTC.

V is TRBV6-5 and J is TRBJ1-3; a weak D match, TRBD1 (5 bases). Germline V gives CDR1 MNHEY, CDR2 SVGAGI. Trimming removed 8 bases from V and 0 bases from J, with 14 bases in between. The CDR3 contains 15 residues. The DNA for the CDR3 is TGTGCCAGCGCAGGGTCCTTGAGCTCTGGAAACACCATATATTTT. It yields the protein CASAGSLSSGNTIYF.

The V and J genes are TRBV19 and TRBJ1-1, with D tentatively TRBD1 (5 bases). The CDR3 has 17 residues. Trimming removed 1 base at V and 5 bases at J, with 20 bases between. The germline CDR1 and CDR2 sequences are LNHDA and SQIVND (reference sequence). CDR3 amino acids: CASSIAPLKLGTTEAFF. The CDR3 DNA follows: TGTGCCAGTAGTATAGCGCCTTTAAAATTAGGGACGACTGAAGCTTTCTTT.

This clone was recorded only once. This chain uses TRBV7-9 with TRBJ2-2; TRBD1 matches 12 bases. The CDR3 spans 16 residues. Trimming at V came to 4 bases and at J to 6 bases, leaving 6 bases not matched to a gene. The germline gives CDR1 SEHNR, CDR2 FQNEAQ (reference sequence). In DNA, the CDR3 is TGTGCCAGCAGCTCGAGGGGACAGGGGGCGGCCGGGGAGCTGTTTTTT. This gives the protein CASSSRGQGAAGELFF.

This rearrangement joins TRBV18 to TRBJ1-4; weak D call: TRBD1 (5 bases). Germline V gene sequence: CDR1 KGHSH, CDR2 LQKENI. The CDR3 spans 14 residues. The V end was cut by 3 bases, the J end by 8 bases, with 13 bases between. Here the CDR3 DNA reads TGTGCCAGCTCACCTTCCGGACAAAGGGAAAAACTGTTTTTT. Translated: CASSPSGQREKLFF.

This clone has a handful of counts. DNA for the CDR3: TGTGCCAGCAGCCAAAGGGGGGTGAACTATGGCTACACCTTC. It translates to CASSQRGVNYGYTF. The chain joins TRBV27 to TRBJ1-2; D possibly corresponds to TRBD1 (6 bases). The V gene lost 6 bases and the J gene lost 2 bases, with 13 bases spanning the gap. In germline, CDR1 is MNHEY, CDR2 SMNVEV (reference sequence). The CDR3 has 14 amino acids.

This clone has just a few counts. The chain couples TRBV7-8 to TRBJ2-7; D call uncertain. CDR3 size: 15 residues. Germline CDR1 reads SGHVS; CDR2 reads FQNEAQ. V lost 5 bases and J lost 1, with 15 bases in between. CDR3 DNA sequence: TGTGCCAGCAGCCGTTCCTCTGGAATTTCCTACGAGCAGTACTTC. It translates to CASSRSSGISYEQYF.

The chain links TRBV5-6 to TRBJ2-3; D not certain. The CDR3 is made up of 15 amino acids. CDR1 SGHDT and CDR2 YYEEEE come from the germline V gene. V dropped 0 bases and J dropped 2 bases, with 10 bases sitting between them. CDR3: CASSLVVGNTDTQYF. DNA of the CDR3: TGTGCCAGCAGCTTGGTGGTGGGAAACACAGATACGCAGTATTTT.